The present TCR beta chain was sequenced within a study of blood T cell repertoires in COVID-19. Looking at the study overall: The samples span acute and convalescent COVID-19 from the United States, Italy and Spain.

The CDR3 contains 16 residues. Unmatched junction bases numbered 11, after V lost 3 bases and J lost 7 bases. CDR1 SGDLS and CDR2 YYNGEE come from the germline V gene. In the original analysis: From reference gene primer amplification, estimates of nucleated cell counts were derived. Generated by immunoSEQ multiplex PCR, the TCRdb table keeps only in-frame clones and is missing some. The DNA gave D and trimming, while V, J and clone size come from that table. There are 60,000 or so clones in the sample; about four fifths occur only once, and approximately 20% lies in the top ten. Seattle-derived patients entered the study during active infection and were followed longitudinally.

This TCR was recovered from a young man with COVID-19, enrolled during active disease. The V gene is TRBV9, the J gene TRBJ2-1, with 9 bases that match TRBD2. The material sequenced was peripheral blood. The CDR3 sequence: CASSATSGPRTNEQFF. The DNA of the CDR3 is TGTGCCAGCAGCGCGACTAGCGGACCGCGGACGAATGAGCAGTTCTTC.